A selection of T cell receptor beta chains follows, all from one sample in a study of blood T cell repertoires in COVID-19. Libraries were prepared by immunoSEQ multiplex PCR; TCRdb keeps only in-frame clonotypes and omits some of them. The sample contains under 250,000 clones, roughly 83% of which appear only once. Sequences were obtained from peripheral blood. These TCRs come from a woman in her seventies with active or convalescent COVID-19. The CDR3 runs from the conserved cysteine through the conserved F or W. A D gene is named only where the DNA matches it firmly. Rows may omit the clone size; those that give it use once, few, many or a size class.

j_call d_call clone_size v_call cdr3_nt cdr3_aa
TRBJ2-3 TRBD2 NA TRBV9 TGCGGACTAGCGGGGGGAAGTGATACGCAGTATTTT CGLAGGSDTQYF
TRBJ1-1 TRBD1 NA TRBV19 TGTGCCAGTAGATTAGTTGGGGGGACAGGGAAGAACACTGAAGCTTTCTTT CASRLVGGTGKNTEAFF
TRBJ1-6 NA NA TRBV6-1 TGTGCCAGCAGTGACCGACCCGAGGGTGCACCCCTCCACTTT CASSDRPEGAPLHF
TRBJ2-7 NA few TRBV28 TGTGCCAGCAGGACAGGTCCTCACGAGCAGTACTTC CASRTGPHEQYF
TRBJ1-1 NA NA TRBV4-3 TGCGCCAGCAGCCAACGGACCCGGGACTTTTTGAACACTGAAGCTTTCTTT CASSQRTRDFLNTEAFF
TRBJ2-7 NA NA TRBV28 TGTGCCAGCATGGACAGTAAATACGAGCAGTACTTC CASMDSKYEQYF
TRBJ2-5 TRBD1 NA TRBV5-5 TGTGCCAGCAGCTACCCGACAGGGCCAGAGACCCAGTACTTC CASSYPTGPETQYF
TRBJ1-3 TRBD1 NA TRBV25-1 TGTGCCAGCAGTGAATATGGGGCAGGGGGCTCCTCTGGAAACACCATATATTTT CASSEYGAGGSSGNTIYF
TRBJ2-6 NA NA TRBV7-3 TGTGCCAGCAGCCCGCAGCCAGGGATCCCTGGGGCCAACGTCCTGACTTTC CASSPQPGIPGANVLTF
TRBJ2-3 TRBD1 NA TRBV12-5 TGTGCTAGTGGTCCGGGACAGGGAACAGATACGCAGTATTTT CASGPGQGTDTQYF
TRBJ1-1 TRBD1 NA TRBV14 TGTGCCAGCAGCCAAAACAGGGGGCACGCTTTCTTT CASSQNRGHAFF
TRBJ2-1 TRBD2 NA TRBV5-5 TGTGCCAGCAGCTTGGGCCTAGCGGGACCTACGGAGCAGTTCTTC CASSLGLAGPTEQFF
TRBJ1-1 NA NA TRBV28 TGTGCCAGCAGTTTGGACCGGTGGGAGATGAACACTGAAGCTTTCTTT CASSLDRWEMNTEAFF
TRBJ1-4 NA NA TRBV2 TGTGCCGGGGGGGCCTTGCGGGAAAAACTGTTTTTT CAGGALREKLFF
TRBJ2-3 TRBD2 NA TRBV4-1 TGCGCCAGCAGCCAAGATCGTGGAGCGGGGCTAATATCTAGCACAGATACGCAGTATTTT CASSQDRGAGLISSTDTQYF
TRBJ1-2 NA NA TRBV6-2/TRBV6-3 TGTGCCAGCAGTTACGGGGGGAACTATGACTACACCTTC CASSYGGNYDYTF
TRBJ1-6 NA NA TRBV19 TGTGCCACCTCGGGGGGGAATAATTCACCCCTCCACTTT CATSGGNNSPLHF
TRBJ2-2 TRBD2 once TRBV6-2/TRBV6-3 TGTGCCAGCAGCCCTTCTGGAGCGGGAGTCCCCGCCGGGGAGCTGTTTTTT CASSPSGAGVPAGELFF
TRBJ2-2 NA NA TRBV30 TGTGCCTGGAGGATCGGCCAGGGGTCCACCGGGGAGCTGTTTTTT CAWRIGQGSTGELFF
TRBJ2-1 NA NA TRBV28 TGTGCCAGCACCTTGAGAGAGGGTGAGCAGTTCTTC CASTLREGEQFF
TRBJ1-2 TRBD1 once TRBV5-4 TGTGCCAGCAGCCCGATACAGGGGCCTCACTATGGCTACACCTTC CASSPIQGPHYGYTF
TRBJ2-5 NA NA TRBV6-2/TRBV6-3 TGTGCCAGCAGTTATTGGGTAGGGGACTTGAAGACCCAGTACTTC CASSYWVGDLKTQYF
TRBJ2-1 NA NA TRBV4-1 TGCGCCAGCAGCCAAGCATACAGGGACAATGAGCAGTTCTTC CASSQAYRDNEQFF
TRBJ2-2 TRBD2 NA TRBV11-2 TGTGCCAGCAGCTTAACTAGCGGGAGGAGAACCGGGGAGCTGTTTTTT CASSLTSGRRTGELFF
TRBJ1-2 NA NA TRBV6-5 TGTGCCAGCAGCCCACAGGACCTCCTTAACTATGGCTACACCTTC CASSPQDLLNYGYTF
TRBJ2-5 NA NA TRBV5-1 TGCGCCAGCAGCTTGTTCCCGGGATCGGGAGAGACCCAGTACTTC CASSLFPGSGETQYF
TRBJ2-7 TRBD2 NA TRBV14 TGTGCCAGCAGCCAAGGACTAGCGGTCTACGAGCAGTACTTC CASSQGLAVYEQYF
TRBJ2-1 NA NA TRBV12-3/TRBV12-4 TGTGCCAGCAGTTTGACAGGGGAGGGCGAGCAGTTCTTC CASSLTGEGEQFF